The sequence of this T cell receptor beta chain was determined in a study of blood T cell repertoires in COVID-19. The CDR3 runs to 13 residues. V was clipped by 5 bases and J by 8 bases, with 16 bases between them. The germline CDR1 and CDR2 sequences are GTSNPN and SVGIG (reference sequence). The method was immunoSEQ multiplex PCR; TCRdb's version includes in-frame clones alone and lacks a portion of them. The table lists under 60,000 clones, 65% to 85% of them singletons. There are a few counts of this clone. This chain joins TRBV30 and TRBJ2-1; D unresolved. The material sequenced was peripheral blood. This clonotype was sampled from a human donor with active or convalescent COVID-19. The donor label of this sample is uncertain. CDR3 in amino acids: CAWGHRTGYEQFF. The CDR3 nucleotides are TGTGCCTGGGGTCACCGCACGGGTTATGAGCAGTTCTTC.